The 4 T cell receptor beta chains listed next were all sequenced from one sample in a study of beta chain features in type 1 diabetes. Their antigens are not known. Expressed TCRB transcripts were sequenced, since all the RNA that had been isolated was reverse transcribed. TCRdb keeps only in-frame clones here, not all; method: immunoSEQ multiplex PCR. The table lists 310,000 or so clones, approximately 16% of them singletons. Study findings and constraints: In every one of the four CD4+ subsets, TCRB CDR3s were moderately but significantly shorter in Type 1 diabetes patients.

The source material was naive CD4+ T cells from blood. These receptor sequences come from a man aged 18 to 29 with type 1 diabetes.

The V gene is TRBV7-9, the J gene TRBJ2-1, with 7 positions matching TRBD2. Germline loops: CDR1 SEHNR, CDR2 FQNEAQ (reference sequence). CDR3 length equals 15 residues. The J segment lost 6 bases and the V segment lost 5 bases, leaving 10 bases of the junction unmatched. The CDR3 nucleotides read TGTGCCAGCAGCGGCCGGGACTACCACTCCAATGAGCAGTTCTTC. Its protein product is CASSGRDYHSNEQFF.

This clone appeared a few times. CDR3 sequence (DNA): TGTGCCAGCAGCGGCGGACTAGCGGGCACCGGGGAGCTGTTTTTT. This gives the protein CASSGGLAGTGELFF. The rearrangement uses TRBV9 and TRBJ2-2; 11 nucleotides align to TRBD2. The length of the CDR3 is 15 residues. V was clipped by 3 bases and J by 4 bases; unmatched bases: 2. The germline V gene has CDR1 SGDLS and CDR2 YYNGEE.

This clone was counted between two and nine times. The DNA of the CDR3 is TGTGCCATCAGTGTGAGGGAGATAGGGACTAAGCAGTTCTTC. It encodes CAISVREIGTKQFF. The chain couples TRBV10-3 to TRBJ2-1; 7 bases are shared with TRBD2. CDR3 length: 14 amino acids. Germline-derived CDR1 and CDR2 are ENHRY and SYGVKD. V lost 4 bases, J lost 11 bases, and 11 bases stayed unmatched.

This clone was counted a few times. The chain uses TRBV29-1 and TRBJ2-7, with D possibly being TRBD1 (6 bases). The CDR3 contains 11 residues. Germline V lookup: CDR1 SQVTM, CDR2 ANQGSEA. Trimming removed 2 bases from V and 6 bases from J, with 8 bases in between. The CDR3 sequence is CSVENRAEQYF. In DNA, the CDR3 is TGCAGCGTTGAAAACAGGGCCGAGCAGTACTTC.